The T cell receptor beta chain under discussion was sequenced for a study of T cell responses to AZD1222 COVID-19 vaccine. Study-wide results and limits: Repertoire samples came only from after the peak T cell response. Spike regions recognized by vaccine-associated CD4 TCRs spanned the protein, led by 160-218 and 743-854.

V was pared by 3 bases and J by 7 bases, with 13 bases of the junction left unmatched. The CDR3 extends over 16 amino acids. CDR1 and CDR2 from the germline V gene are LGHDT and YNNKEL (reference sequence). Produced via immunoSEQ multiplex PCR; TCRdb's table is partial and in-frame only. The sample carries some 150,000 clones, 82% recorded once. This clone was found once. Its antigen is not identified. Sequencing was performed on peripheral blood, taken on day 0 of MenACWY control vaccination. The receptor's source is an adult in good health. The V and J genes are TRBV3-1 (or the pseudogene TRBV3-2) and TRBJ1-2, with 8 bases lining up with TRBD1. For the CDR3, the DNA is TGTGCCAGCAGCCAGCATGACCTCAGGGGGCGGTCTGGCTACACCTTC. Its protein product is CASSQHDLRGRSGYTF.